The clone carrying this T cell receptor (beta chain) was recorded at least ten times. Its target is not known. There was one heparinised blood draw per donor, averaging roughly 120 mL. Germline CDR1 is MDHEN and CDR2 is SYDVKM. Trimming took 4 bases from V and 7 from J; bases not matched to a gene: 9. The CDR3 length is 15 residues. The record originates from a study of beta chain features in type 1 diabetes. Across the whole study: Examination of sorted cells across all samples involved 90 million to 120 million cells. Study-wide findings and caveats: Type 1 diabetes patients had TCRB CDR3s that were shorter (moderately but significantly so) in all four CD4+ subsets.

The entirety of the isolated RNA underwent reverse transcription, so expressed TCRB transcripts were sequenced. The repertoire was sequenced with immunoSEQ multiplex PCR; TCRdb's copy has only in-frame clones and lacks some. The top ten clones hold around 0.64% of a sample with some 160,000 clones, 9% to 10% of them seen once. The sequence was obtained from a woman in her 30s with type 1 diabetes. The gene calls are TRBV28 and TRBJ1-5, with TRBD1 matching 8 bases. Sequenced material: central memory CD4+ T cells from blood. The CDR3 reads CASSSDRAGDQPQHF. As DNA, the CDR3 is TGTGCCAGCAGTTCGGACAGGGCGGGCGACCAGCCCCAGCATTTT. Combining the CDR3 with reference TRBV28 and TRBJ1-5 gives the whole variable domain DVKVTQSSRYLVKRTGEKVFLECVQDMDHENMFWYRQDPGLGLRLIYFSYDVKMKEKGDIPEGYSVSREKKERFSLILESASTNQTSMYLCASSSDRAGDQPQHFGDGTRLSIL.